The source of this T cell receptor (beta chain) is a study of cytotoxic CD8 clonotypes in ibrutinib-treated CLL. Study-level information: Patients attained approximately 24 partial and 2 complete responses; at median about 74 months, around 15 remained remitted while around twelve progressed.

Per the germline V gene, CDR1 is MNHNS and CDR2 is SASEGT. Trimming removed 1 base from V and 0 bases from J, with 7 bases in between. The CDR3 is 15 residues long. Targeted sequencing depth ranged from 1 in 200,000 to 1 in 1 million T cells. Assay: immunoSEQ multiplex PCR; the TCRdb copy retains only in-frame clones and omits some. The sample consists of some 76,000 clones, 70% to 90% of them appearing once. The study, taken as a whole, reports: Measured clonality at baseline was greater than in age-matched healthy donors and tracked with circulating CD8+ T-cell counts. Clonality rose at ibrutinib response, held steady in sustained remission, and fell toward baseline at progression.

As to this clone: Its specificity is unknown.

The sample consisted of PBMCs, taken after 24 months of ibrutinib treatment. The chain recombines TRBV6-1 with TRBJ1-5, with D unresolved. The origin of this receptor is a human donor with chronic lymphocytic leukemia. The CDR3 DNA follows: TGTGCCAGCAGTGAAGGAGGGAGTAGCAATCAGCCCCAGCATTTT. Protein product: CASSEGGSSNQPQHF.